Listed here are 18 T cell receptor beta chains from one sample, sequenced in a study of T cells in Graves' hyperthyroidism and ophthalmopathy. It was RNA transcripts that yielded the amplified TCR beta CDR3 regions. The HTBI primer set served for first-round RT-PCR of the TCR CDR3. MiXCR, run by TCRdb on the multiplex PCR reads, gives a single entry per CDR3 protein. The sample contains 400,000 or so distinct CDR3 sequences, about 14% of which appear only once. Sequenced input: blood. These receptor sequences come from a woman aged 25 to 45 with Graves' ophthalmopathy.

This clonotype appeared many times. The chain recombines TRBV7-9 with TRBJ2-4; 10 nucleotides align to TRBD2. The J segment lost 1 base and the V segment lost 5 bases, leaving 11 bases of the junction unmatched. CDR1 and CDR2 (germline): SEHNR, FQNEAQ (reference sequence). This CDR3 has 18 residues. CDR3 DNA: TGTGCCAGCAGCCCCCGTACCCTAGCGGGGGAGGCCAAAAACATTCAGTACTTC. It specifies CASSPRTLAGEAKNIQYF.

There are many counts of this clonotype. The chain links TRBV6-5 to TRBJ2-5; TRBD2 aligns across 9 bases. This CDR3 has 14 amino acids. The germline gives CDR1 MNHEY, CDR2 SVGAGI. V was clipped by 2 bases and J by 5 bases; unmatched bases: 3. In nucleotides, the CDR3 is TGTGCCAGCAGTTACGGGACTAGCTTGGAGACCCAGTACTTC. Residues: CASSYGTSLETQYF.

This clonotype turned up a few times. The genes are TRBV20-1 and TRBJ1-5; 7 bases fit TRBD1. The V gene's germline CDR1 is DFQATT and CDR2 SNEGSKA (reference sequence). V was clipped by 6 bases and J by 4 bases; unmatched bases: 6. The CDR3 covers 13 residues. CDR3 sequence reads: CSARGAGNQPQHF. CDR3 in DNA: TGCAGTGCCAGGGGGGCAGGTAATCAGCCCCAGCATTTT.

This clonotype came up many times. The V and J genes are TRBV12-3 or TRBV12-4 and TRBJ2-7; D assignment may be TRBD1 or TRBD2 (5 bases each). The CDR3 loop spans 13 amino acids. Trimming took 1 base from V and 6 from J, leaving 10 bases between them. DNA for the CDR3: TGTGCCAGCAGTTTAGTCGTAGGGACCGAGCAGTACTTC. This encodes CASSLVVGTEQYF.

The CDR3 spells CASSFTGGVTGELFF. The CDR3 DNA sequence: TGCGCCAGCAGCTTCACAGGGGGCGTAACCGGGGAGCTGTTTTTT. The chain employs TRBV5-1 and TRBJ2-2; 9 bases fit TRBD1. Germline CDR1 and CDR2: SGHRS and YFSETQ. The length of the CDR3 is 15 residues. J was trimmed by 5 bases and V by 2 bases; bases with no gene match: 4.

This clonotype was counted at least ten times. The gene calls are TRBV2 and TRBJ2-3; a possible D gene is TRBD2 (6 bases). The CDR3 totals 14 residues. Per the germline V gene, CDR1 is SNHLY and CDR2 is FYNNEI. V dropped 1 base and J dropped 4 bases, with 9 bases sitting between them. DNA for the CDR3: TGTGCCAGCAGTGAAGTGGGGGGTGCAGATACGCAGTATTTT. Translating gives CASSEVGGADTQYF.

This clonotype showed up many times. The chain is built from TRBV7-2 and TRBJ1-4; maybe TRBD1 (5 bases). Germline CDR1 reads SGHTA; CDR2 reads FQGNSA. With 1 base removed from V and 12 bases from J, the gap between germline ends came to 15 bases. This CDR3 comprises 14 residues. The CDR3 is CASSLVEGPVELFF. For the CDR3, the DNA is TGTGCCAGCAGCTTAGTGGAGGGGCCCGTCGAACTGTTTTTT.

This chain links TRBV5-1 with TRBJ1-3; possible D gene TRBD1, 5 bases. The V gene's germline CDR1 is SGHRS and CDR2 YFSETQ. The V end was cut by 0 bases, the J end by 3 bases, with 13 bases between. The CDR3 has 16 amino acids. The CDR3 loop is CASSLVGGRGGNTIYF. In DNA form, the CDR3 reads TGCGCCAGCAGCTTGGTTGGGGGAAGAGGTGGAAACACCATATATTTT. The variable domain in full, completed from reference TRBV5-1 and TRBJ1-3, reads KAGVTQTPRYLIKTRGQQVTLSCSPISGHRSVSWYQQTPGQGLQFLFEYFSETQRNKGNFPGRFSGRQFSNSRSEMNVSTLELGDSALYLCASSLVGGRGGNTIYFGEGSWLTVV.

The rearrangement links TRBV5-6 to TRBJ2-7; 10 bases agree with TRBD2. From germline, CDR1 is SGHDT and CDR2 YYEEEE. This CDR3 has 15 residues. V shed 2 bases, J shed 2 bases, and the junction held 4 bases outside the gene matches. As DNA, the CDR3 is TGTGCCAGCAGCTTAAGCGGGGGGGGAACCTACGAGCAGTACTTC. Residues: CASSLSGGGTYEQYF.

Ten or more counts support this clonotype. V usage is TRBV11-3 and J usage is TRBJ2-1; 9 bases map to TRBD2. The ends lost 4 bases at V and 7 bases at J; junction bases unmatched: 8. The CDR3 is 15 residues long. CDR1 and CDR2 (germline): SGHNT, YENEEA. The CDR3 nucleotides are TGTGCCAGCAGCTCCAATCCGGGACTAGCAAATGAGCAGTTCTTC. Its protein product is CASSSNPGLANEQFF.

The V gene is TRBV6-1, the J gene TRBJ1-6, with TRBD1 as a possible D gene (5 bases). Germline V gives CDR1 MNHNS, CDR2 SASEGT. The CDR3 runs to 15 residues. Trimming left V 7 bases short and J 7 bases short, with 17 bases between. DNA of the CDR3: TGTGCCAGCAAGGGGAAGGGAATATTCAATTCACCCCTCCACTTT. This gives the protein CASKGKGIFNSPLHF.

This clonotype appeared many times. The rearrangement links TRBV7-9 to TRBJ2-1, with 10 bases identical to TRBD1. The germline CDR1 and CDR2 sequences are SEHNR and FQNEAQ (reference sequence). This CDR3 has 15 amino acids. V lost 4 bases, J lost 8 bases, and 8 bases stayed unmatched. The CDR3 here is CASSSAGTGADEQFF. DNA for the CDR3: TGTGCCAGCAGCTCAGCCGGGACAGGGGCCGATGAGCAGTTCTTC.

This clonotype showed up just a few times. This sequence joins TRBV24-1 and TRBJ2-7; 9 bases line up with TRBD1. The trim removed 9 bases at V and 0 bases at J, leaving 8 bases unmatched. The CDR3 extends over 15 amino acids. Per germline, CDR1 KGHDR and CDR2 SFDVKD. The CDR3 spells CATHRTGALSYEQYF. For the CDR3, the DNA is TGTGCCACCCACCGGACAGGGGCCCTCTCCTACGAGCAGTACTTC.

The V and J genes are TRBV20-1 and TRBJ2-4; 8 bases fit TRBD1. The CDR3 length is 13 residues. In germline, CDR1 is DFQATT, CDR2 SNEGSKA (reference sequence). V was clipped by 1 base and J by 4 bases; unmatched bases: 0. The chain's CDR3 is CSARGQGKNIQYF. The CDR3 nucleotides read TGCAGTGCTAGAGGACAGGGGAAAAACATTCAGTACTTC.

This clonotype came up many times. The chain combines TRBV3-1 with TRBJ1-4; 7 bases match TRBD1. The trim removed 2 bases at V and 4 bases at J, leaving 4 bases unmatched. Germline values: CDR1 LGHDT, CDR2 YNNKEL (reference sequence). The CDR3 is 15 residues long. DNA for the CDR3: TGTGCCAGCAGCCAAAGGGGGCAAATTAATGAAAAACTGTTTTTT. This translates into CASSQRGQINEKLFF.

V and J are TRBV29-1 and TRBJ2-7; D gene unclear. Trimming took off 2 bases at V and 0 bases at J, with 11 bases between the two ends. The CDR3 loop spans 14 amino acids. Per germline, CDR1 SQVTM and CDR2 ANQGSEA. This chain's CDR3 is CSVEYLKDSYEQYF. For the CDR3, the DNA is TGCAGCGTTGAATACCTCAAGGACTCCTACGAGCAGTACTTC.

This clonotype was seen ten or more times. V is TRBV12-3 or TRBV12-4 and J is TRBJ1-1, with no clear D. Between the trimmed V and J ends, which lost 0 bases and 4 bases, there was a span of 12 bases. The CDR3 sequence is 15 residues long. In DNA, the CDR3 is TGTGCCAGCAGTTTAGCTGCAACGCGAGGCACTGAAGCTTTCTTT. The encoded protein is CASSLAATRGTEAFF.

The sample holds many counts of this clonotype. CDR3: CASSPGQGPQETQYF. Here the CDR3 DNA reads TGTGCCAGCAGCCCGGGACAGGGACCTCAAGAGACCCAGTACTTC. This chain links TRBV7-9 with TRBJ2-5; 9 bases are a match to TRBD1. This CDR3 comprises 15 residues. Trimming took 5 bases from V and 2 from J; bases not matched to a gene: 6. Per germline, CDR1 SEHNR and CDR2 FQNEAQ (reference sequence).